The 31 T cell receptor beta chains given below trace back to one sample, sequenced in a study of blood T cell repertoires in COVID-19. Only in-frame clones appear in the TCRdb table, and some are missing; sequencing was by immunoSEQ multiplex PCR. The sample comprises about 70,000 clones, roughly 84% of which are singletons, and approximately 7% rests with the top ten. The sample taken for sequencing was peripheral blood. These receptors were obtained from a man aged 25 to 40 with COVID-19, enrolled during active disease.

This clone was picked up one time. The chain couples TRBV7-2 to TRBJ2-3, with TRBD2 matching over 11 bases. CDR3 length: 16 amino acids. J was trimmed by 5 bases and V by 0 bases; bases with no gene match: 4. CDR1 and CDR2 (germline): SGHTA, FQGNSA. The CDR3 DNA is TGTGCCAGCAGCTTAGCACTAGCGGGAGTAATAGATACGCAGTATTTT. Amino acid sequence: CASSLALAGVIDTQYF.

This chain uses TRBV6-4 with TRBJ2-2, with TRBD2 identical over 7 bases. Germline lookup yields CDR1 MRHNA and CDR2 SNTAGT. Trimming at V came to 6 bases and at J to 5 bases, leaving 9 bases not matched to a gene. The length of the CDR3 is 15 residues. CDR3 in DNA: TGTGCCAGCAGCCTCCGGGCTAGCGGTACCGGGGAGCTGTTTTTT. This codes for CASSLRASGTGELFF.

The V call is TRBV6-6, the J call TRBJ2-2, with D hard to call. The V gene lost 5 bases and the J gene lost 7 bases, with 14 bases spanning the gap. The CDR3 length is 14 residues. Germline V gene sequence: CDR1 MNHNY, CDR2 SVGAGI (reference sequence). The CDR3 here is CASSPPLENGELFF. DNA of the CDR3: TGTGCCAGCAGTCCGCCCCTGGAGAACGGGGAGCTGTTTTTT.

The rearrangement uses TRBV7-9 and TRBJ2-4; 9 nucleotides agree with TRBD1. The CDR3 has 15 residues. Germline CDR1 reads SEHNR; CDR2 reads FQNEAQ (reference sequence). The trim removed 3 bases at V and 9 bases at J, leaving 9 bases unmatched. The CDR3 reads CASSFIQGAFLIQYF. DNA of the CDR3: TGTGCCAGCAGCTTCATACAGGGGGCATTTCTCATTCAGTACTTC.

The V call is TRBV5-6, the J call TRBJ1-3; a possible D gene is TRBD1 (6 bases). Germline assignment: CDR1 SGHDT and CDR2 YYEEEE. The CDR3 is made up of 16 amino acids. The V gene lost 1 base and the J gene lost 2 bases, with 13 bases spanning the gap. The CDR3 DNA reads TGTGCCAGCAGCTTGTCCCCGCAGGGGACTGGAAACACCATATATTTT. This sequence encodes CASSLSPQGTGNTIYF.

The gene calls are TRBV5-6 and TRBJ2-7; no clear D gene. This CDR3 has 12 residues. The V gene's germline CDR1 is SGHDT and CDR2 YYEEEE. Trimming left V 1 base short and J 6 bases short, with 8 bases between. This CDR3 is CASSLRASEQYF. The CDR3 coding sequence is TGTGCCAGCAGCTTGAGAGCGTCCGAGCAGTACTTC.

J is TRBJ1-1 and V is TRBV6-5; no clear D gene. Germline lookup yields CDR1 MNHEY and CDR2 SVGAGI. Trimming removed 9 bases from V and 1 base from J, with 6 bases in between. The CDR3 sequence is 11 residues long. The CDR3 reads CASRQNTEAFF. DNA for the CDR3: TGTGCCAGTAGACAGAACACTGAAGCTTTCTTT.

V usage is TRBV7-9 and J usage is TRBJ1-5; D is undetermined. The CDR3 consists of 14 residues. V dropped 1 base and J dropped 3 bases, with 7 bases sitting between them. In germline, CDR1 is SEHNR, CDR2 FQNEAQ (reference sequence). CDR3 sequence: CASSLGGLNQPQHF. The CDR3 DNA is TGTGCCAGCAGCTTAGGAGGCCTCAATCAGCCCCAGCATTTT.

The CDR3 is CASSAPVAGQGNYGYTF. The CDR3, as DNA: TGTGCCAGCAGCGCTCCCGTGGCGGGACAGGGGAACTATGGCTACACCTTC. This rearrangement joins TRBV9 to TRBJ1-2, with TRBD1 matching 10 bases. CDR3 size: 17 residues. V lost 3 bases, J lost 2 bases, and 10 bases stayed unmatched. CDR1 SGDLS and CDR2 YYNGEE come from the germline V gene.

This clone was counted only a few times. The chain combines TRBV19 with TRBJ2-7; no clear D. This CDR3 contains 14 residues. Trimming took off 3 bases at V and 0 bases at J, with 9 bases between the two ends. Germline CDR1 is LNHDA and CDR2 is SQIVND (reference sequence). The CDR3 region has the DNA TGTGCCAGTAGTATCCAACAGTCCTCCTACGAGCAGTACTTC. Translating gives CASSIQQSSYEQYF.

A note on this clone: The junction and the germline gene differ at one end; a read error may be behind it. The rearrangement links TRBV4-3 to TRBJ2-7, with a tentative D call TRBD2 (5 bases). The CDR3 extends over 13 amino acids. Per germline, CDR1 LGHNA and CDR2 YSLEER. CDR3 loop: CASSEEEGYEQYF. CDR3 DNA sequence: TGCGCCAGCAGCGAAGAAGAGGGTTACGAGCAGTACTTC.

The rearrangement uses TRBV19 and TRBJ1-1, with D perhaps matching TRBD1 (5 bases). Trimming removed 5 bases from V and 3 bases from J, with 13 bases in between. CDR3 length: 14 residues. Looked up from germline, CDR1 is LNHDA and CDR2 is SQIVND (reference sequence). The CDR3 sequence: CASSLTTGYTEAFF. The CDR3, as DNA: TGTGCCAGTAGTTTAACTACAGGTTACACTGAAGCTTTCTTT.

The rearrangement joins TRBV29-1 to TRBJ2-5, with TRBD2 matching over 8 bases. V lost 6 bases, J lost 1 base, and 7 bases stayed unmatched. The CDR3 totals 14 residues. Germline V gives CDR1 SQVTM, CDR2 ANQGSEA. The CDR3 reads CSVGRGGTQETQYF. The CDR3 DNA follows: TGCAGCGTGGGCCGGGGGGGGACCCAAGAGACCCAGTACTTC.

The CDR3 here is CAWRYWSNSPLHF. In DNA, the CDR3 is TGTGCCTGGAGATACTGGTCGAATTCACCCCTCCACTTT. This chain uses TRBV30 with TRBJ1-6; D is ambiguous. In germline, CDR1 is GTSNPN, CDR2 SVGIG (reference sequence). This CDR3 contains 13 residues. The germline V and J ends were trimmed by 3 bases and 7 bases, with 10 bases remaining between them.

This sequence joins TRBV28 and TRBJ1-5; D possibly corresponds to TRBD1 (5 bases). Germline-derived CDR1 and CDR2 are MDHEN and SYDVKM. This CDR3 comprises 13 residues. V lost 6 bases and J 6 bases, leaving 12 bases between the germline ends. The CDR3 DNA reads as TGTGCCAGCAGCCCGAAAGGGGTTCAGCCCCAGCATTTT. Protein product: CASSPKGVQPQHF.

The CDR3 DNA reads TGTGCCAGCAGTGTCGGACAGGTCTCTGGAAACACCATATATTTT. Protein sequence: CASSVGQVSGNTIYF. The V gene is TRBV2, the J gene TRBJ1-3, with 7 bases matching TRBD1. The V gene's germline CDR1 is SNHLY and CDR2 FYNNEI. The length of the CDR3 is 15 residues. V trimming: 4 bases; J trimming: 0 bases; junction bases outside the gene matches: 3.

This clone is a singleton in its sample. V usage is TRBV9 and J usage is TRBJ1-5, with D uncertain. CDR1 SGDLS and CDR2 YYNGEE come from the germline V gene. This CDR3 region has 12 residues. V lost 4 bases and J 8 bases, leaving 10 bases between the germline ends. In nucleotides, the CDR3 is TGTGCCAGCAGCCCTCACCGGGAGCCCCAGCATTTT. Amino acid sequence: CASSPHREPQHF.

This clone was counted a single time. The chain has TRBV28 and TRBJ2-5, with 9 positions matching TRBD2. Germline CDR1 is MDHEN and CDR2 is SYDVKM. V lost 4 bases, J lost 0 bases, and 9 bases stayed unmatched. The CDR3 loop spans 17 amino acids. The CDR3 spells CASSSRRASGDQETQYF. The CDR3 DNA is TGTGCCAGCAGTTCAAGGAGGGCTAGCGGGGACCAAGAGACCCAGTACTTC. Looking up the rest from reference TRBV28 and TRBJ2-5 gives the full variable domain: DVKVTQSSRYLVKRTGEKVFLECVQDMDHENMFWYRQDPGLGLRLIYFSYDVKMKEKGDIPEGYSVSREKKERFSLILESASTNQTSMYLCASSSRRASGDQETQYFGPGTRLLVL.

The chain is built from TRBV15 and TRBJ2-1; no firm D call. The germline V gene encodes CDR1 LNHNV and CDR2 YYDKDF (reference sequence). Trimming stripped 1 base from V and 1 base from J, with 5 bases between. The CDR3 extends over 14 amino acids. The CDR3 nucleotides read TGTGCCACCAGCAGAGGAGGTTCCTACAATGAGCAGTTCTTC. Protein sequence: CATSRGGSYNEQFF.

J is TRBJ1-1 and V is TRBV30; 11 nucleotides align to TRBD1. The CDR3 contains 13 residues. Per the germline V gene, CDR1 is GTSNPN and CDR2 is SVGIG (reference sequence). The trim removed 8 bases at V and 4 bases at J, leaving 6 bases unmatched. CDR3 protein: CASAGTGGTEAFF. In DNA form, the CDR3 reads TGTGCCAGCGCCGGGACAGGGGGCACTGAAGCTTTCTTT. Drawing the rest from reference TRBV30 and TRBJ1-1, the complete variable domain is SQTIHQWPATLVQPVGSPLSLECTVEGTSNPNLYWYRQAAGRGLQLLFYSVGIGQISSEVPQNLSASRPQDRQFILSSKKLLLSDSGFYLCASAGTGGTEAFFGQGTRLTVV.

The chain couples TRBV19 to TRBJ2-1; 11 bases fit TRBD2. From germline, CDR1 is LNHDA and CDR2 SQIVND (reference sequence). The CDR3 extends over 15 amino acids. After removal of 5 bases from V and 8 bases from J, the junction contained 8 bases not matched to a gene. This CDR3 reads CASSLAGGPYDEQFF. CDR3 bases: TGTGCCAGTAGTCTAGCGGGAGGTCCTTACGATGAGCAGTTCTTC.

The chain is built from TRBV5-4 and TRBJ1-5; no reliable D call. V was trimmed by 4 bases and J by 5 bases, leaving 10 bases between them. This CDR3 spans 13 amino acids. Germline CDR1 and CDR2: SGHNT and YYREEE (reference sequence). In DNA, the CDR3 is TGTGCCAGCAGCGGAGGATTAGATCAGCCCCAGCATTTT. Translated, it gives CASSGGLDQPQHF.

The count of this clone is one. The chain employs TRBV5-4 and TRBJ2-6, with 9 bases lining up with TRBD1. The germline V gene encodes CDR1 SGHNT and CDR2 YYREEE (reference sequence). The CDR3 contains 19 residues. The J segment lost 0 bases and the V segment lost 0 bases, leaving 7 bases of the junction unmatched. The CDR3 loop is CASSLGVGQGRSGANVLTF. Written as DNA, the CDR3 is TGTGCCAGCAGCTTGGGGGTGGGACAGGGCCGCTCTGGGGCCAACGTCCTGACTTTC.

The V and J genes are TRBV6-5 and TRBJ2-5; TRBD2 might be the D (6 bases). This CDR3 has 15 amino acids. Germline V gene data show CDR1 as MNHEY and CDR2 as SVGAGI. Trimming stripped 6 bases from V and 1 base from J, with 15 bases between. The CDR3, as DNA: TGTGCCAGCAGGGGGAGGAGGATGCTCCAAGAGACCCAGTACTTC. Its translation: CASRGRRMLQETQYF.

This sequence joins TRBV10-3 and TRBJ1-5, with D uncertain. CDR3 size: 13 residues. Trimming shortened V by 8 bases and J by 6 bases, and 14 bases separated the two germline ends. Per germline, CDR1 ENHRY and CDR2 SYGVKD. In DNA form, the CDR3 reads TGTGCCATCGCGAGGGAAGTTGGTCAGCCCCAGCATTTT. Translating it yields CAIAREVGQPQHF.

In regard to this clone: Other DNA sequences in this sample translate to the same CDR3. The V gene is TRBV10-1, the J gene TRBJ1-2; D might be TRBD1 (5 bases). V shed 2 bases and J shed 2 bases, with 6 bases lying between them. CDR1 and CDR2 from the germline V gene are WNHNN and SYGVQD (reference sequence). The CDR3 runs to 13 residues. CDR3 sequence (DNA): TGCGCCAGCAGTGAGGACAGAAACTATGGCTACACCTTC. Protein: CASSEDRNYGYTF.

V and J are TRBV3-1 (or the pseudogene TRBV3-2) and TRBJ2-1, with TRBD2 identical over 11 bases. V lost 6 bases and J lost 5; bases outside the gene matches: 6. The CDR3 is 15 residues long. Germline V lookup: CDR1 LGHDT, CDR2 YNNKEL (reference sequence). This CDR3 is CASSAGTSGDNEQFF. As DNA, the CDR3 is TGTGCCAGCAGTGCGGGGACTAGCGGTGACAATGAGCAGTTCTTC.

The chain couples TRBV29-1 to TRBJ1-2, with 10 bases fitting TRBD1. Germline V gives CDR1 SQVTM, CDR2 ANQGSEA. The CDR3 extends over 14 amino acids. After removal of 1 base from V and 1 base from J, the junction contained 0 bases not matched to a gene. CDR3 loop: CSVEGDRGNYGYTF. The CDR3 coding sequence is TGCAGCGTTGAAGGGGACAGGGGTAACTATGGCTACACCTTC.

This clone was seen more than once but under ten times. This rearrangement joins TRBV28 to TRBJ1-1; possibly TRBD1 for D (6 bases). Looked up from germline, CDR1 is MDHEN and CDR2 is SYDVKM. The CDR3 covers 14 residues. Trimming cost V 4 bases and J 0 bases, with 9 bases left between them. The CDR3 DNA reads as TGTGCCAGCAGTTGGGGGCGATTGAACACTGAAGCTTTCTTT. As protein: CASSWGRLNTEAFF.

The chain employs TRBV28 and TRBJ2-4, with TRBD1 matching 7 bases. Germline assignment: CDR1 MDHEN and CDR2 SYDVKM. J gave up 6 bases and V 0 bases, and 5 bases lay outside the gene matches. The CDR3 contains 15 residues. The CDR3 is CASSLWGQRGNIQYF. The DNA for the CDR3 is TGTGCCAGCAGTTTATGGGGACAGCGCGGAAACATTCAGTACTTC.

The chain links TRBV7-3 to TRBJ2-1; D might be TRBD2 (5 bases). CDR1 and CDR2 from the germline V gene are SGHTA and FQGTGA. V lost 5 bases, J lost 6 bases, and 11 bases lay in between. This CDR3 is built from 13 residues. This CDR3 reads CASSQLGSNEQFF. In DNA form, the CDR3 reads TGTGCCAGCAGCCAACTAGGGTCCAATGAGCAGTTCTTC.